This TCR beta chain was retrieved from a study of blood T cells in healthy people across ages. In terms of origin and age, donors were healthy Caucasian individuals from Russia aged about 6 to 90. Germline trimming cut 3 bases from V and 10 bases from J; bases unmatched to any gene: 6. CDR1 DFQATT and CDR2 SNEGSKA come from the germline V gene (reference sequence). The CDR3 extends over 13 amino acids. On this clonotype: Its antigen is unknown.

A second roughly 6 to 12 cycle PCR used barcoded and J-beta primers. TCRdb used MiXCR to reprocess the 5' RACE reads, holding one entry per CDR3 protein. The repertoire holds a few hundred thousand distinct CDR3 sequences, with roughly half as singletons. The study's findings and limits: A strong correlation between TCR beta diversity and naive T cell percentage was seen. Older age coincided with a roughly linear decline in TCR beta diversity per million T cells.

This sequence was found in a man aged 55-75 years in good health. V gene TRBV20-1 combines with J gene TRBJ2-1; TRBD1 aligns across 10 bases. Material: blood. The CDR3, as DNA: TGCAGTGCTAGCGACAGGGGGCTTGTGGAGCAGTTCTTC. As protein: CSASDRGLVEQFF.